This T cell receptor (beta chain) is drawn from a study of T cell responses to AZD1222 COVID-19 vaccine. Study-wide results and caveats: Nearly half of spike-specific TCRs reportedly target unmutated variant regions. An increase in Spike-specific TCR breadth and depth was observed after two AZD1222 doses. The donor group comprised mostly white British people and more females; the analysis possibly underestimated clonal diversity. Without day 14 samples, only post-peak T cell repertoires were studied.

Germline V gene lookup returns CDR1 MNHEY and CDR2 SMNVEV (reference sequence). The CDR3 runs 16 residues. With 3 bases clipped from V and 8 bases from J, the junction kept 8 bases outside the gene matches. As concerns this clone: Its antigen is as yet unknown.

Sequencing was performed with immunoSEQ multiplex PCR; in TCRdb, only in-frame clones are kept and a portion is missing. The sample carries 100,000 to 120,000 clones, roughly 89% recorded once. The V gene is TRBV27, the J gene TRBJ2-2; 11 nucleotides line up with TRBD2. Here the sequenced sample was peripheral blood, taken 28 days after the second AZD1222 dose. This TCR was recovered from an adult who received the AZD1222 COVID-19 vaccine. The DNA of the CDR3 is TGTGCCAGCAGTTTTTCCCGGACTAGCGGGTTTGGGGAGCTGTTTTTT. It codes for CASSFSRTSGFGELFF.